One T cell receptor (beta chain) is described in this entry. The antigen is undetermined. Autoimmune disease history or systemic immunosuppression excluded patients. Sampled blood was obtained at baseline, cycle 4 day 1, and cycle 7 day 1. Some clones are missing from TCRdb's copy, which holds only in-frame ones; the method was immunoSEQ multiplex PCR. The sample lists just over 90,000 clones, under 95% occurring once. Trimming took 0 bases from V and 15 from J, leaving 7 bases between them. Germline loops: CDR1 SGHRS, CDR2 YFSETQ. The CDR3 has 11 amino acids. The data were obtained in a study of OX40 agonist ivuxolimab in advanced cancers. Study-wide results and limits: No antigen was identified for the clonally expanded peripheral T cells. At 0.1 to 3.0 mg/kg and by week 6, clonal expansion occurred in CD4+ and CD8+ blood T cells.

The material sequenced was CD4+ or CD8+ T cells sorted from blood, taken in a trial of the OX40 agonist ivuxolimab. The sequence was obtained from an adult with an advanced solid tumor such as melanoma, head and neck, liver or kidney cancer. This chain joins TRBV5-1 and TRBJ1-6, with D perhaps matching TRBD1 (6 bases). CDR3 in amino acids: CASSLGQDLHF. The CDR3 DNA is TGCGCCAGCAGCTTGGGACAGGACCTCCACTTT.